Shown below are 22 T cell receptor beta chains from a single sample sequenced in a study of early T cells in non-severe SARS-CoV-2 infection (dated by TCRdb to the early 2020s). The method behind the library was 5' RACE. TCRdb records NextSeq 500 as the sequencer. The public reads were quality trimmed at Q25 with fastp and then assembled into clones with MiXCR by TCRdb, keeping productive beta chains. Merged by CDR3 protein, the rows form single entries marked with the most common genes and DNA. Within this sample are more than 85,000 distinct CDR3 sequences, with around 13% of them counted one time only. Together, the top ten hold 5% to 8% of the sample. The sample was whole blood. The receptors were gathered from an adult who was a healthcare worker with PCR-confirmed SARS-CoV-2 infection or an uninfected control (not recorded which).

The V call is TRBV19, the J call TRBJ1-6, with TRBD1 identical over 9 bases. Germline CDR1 reads LNHDA; CDR2 reads SQIVND (reference sequence). The V gene end was trimmed by 9 bases and the J gene end by 5 bases; junction bases not matched to a gene: 2. This CDR3 is 13 amino acids long. Here the CDR3 DNA reads TGTGCCAGCGGGACAGGGAATAATTCACCCCTCCACTTT. Translated: CASGTGNNSPLHF.

In this sample, this clonotype turned up many times. V and J are TRBV20-1 and TRBJ1-2; no clear D. Germline CDR1 is DFQATT and CDR2 is SNEGSKA (reference sequence). The CDR3 covers 9 residues. Trimming cost V 3 bases and J 8 bases, with 4 bases left between them. The DNA for the CDR3 is TGCAGTGCTAGGGCCGGCTACACCTTC. Its protein product is CSARAGYTF.

V and J are TRBV28 and TRBJ1-1; D may be TRBD1 (6 bases). Germline V CDR1 and CDR2: MDHEN, SYDVKM. V lost 10 bases to trimming and J lost 4 bases, with 16 bases between them. CDR3 length: 13 amino acids. CDR3 in DNA: TGTGCCACAGTAACAGGGAGCGGCACTGAAGCTTTCTTT. It codes for CATVTGSGTEAFF.

This clonotype has a count of ten or more. The V gene is TRBV20-1, the J gene TRBJ2-5, with 8 bases lining up with TRBD2. The CDR3 spans 15 residues. With 0 bases clipped from V and 5 bases from J, the junction kept 8 bases outside the gene matches. Germline loops: CDR1 DFQATT, CDR2 SNEGSKA (reference sequence). CDR3: CSARDGRASRETQYF. CDR3 DNA: TGCAGTGCTAGAGACGGGAGGGCCTCCAGGGAGACCCAGTACTTC.

A few counts support this clonotype. The rearrangement joins TRBV6-2 or TRBV6-3 to TRBJ2-7; no definite D call. V was clipped by 6 bases and J by 7 bases, with 7 bases between them. This CDR3 is 10 amino acids long. From germline, CDR1 is MNHEY and CDR2 SVGEGT. This chain's CDR3 is CASSNREQYF. As DNA, the CDR3 is TGTGCCAGCAGCAACAGAGAGCAGTACTTC.

This clonotype has just a few counts. V and J are TRBV15 and TRBJ2-3; TRBD2 agrees at 11 bases. The germline CDR1 and CDR2 sequences are LNHNV and YYDKDF (reference sequence). The CDR3 has 15 residues. This CDR3 reads CASGLAETSTDTQYF. CDR3 in DNA: TGTGCATCGGGACTAGCGGAAACTAGCACAGATACGCAGTATTTT.

This clonotype occurred many times. V and J are TRBV2 and TRBJ2-3; 12 bases line up with TRBD2. The V gene end was trimmed by 1 base and the J gene end by 4 bases; junction bases not matched to a gene: 6. The CDR3 is 17 residues long. Germline V lookup: CDR1 SNHLY, CDR2 FYNNEI. Here the CDR3 DNA reads TGTGCCAGCAGTGAAGAGTTGACTAGCGGGAGCCCAGATACGCAGTATTTT. Its translation: CASSEELTSGSPDTQYF.

The chain employs TRBV7-9 and TRBJ2-5; D gene ambiguous. Germline lookup yields CDR1 SEHNR and CDR2 FQNEAQ (reference sequence). This CDR3 has 13 amino acids. Trimming stripped 1 base from V and 5 bases from J, with 8 bases between. CDR3 sequence: CASSLVGRETQYF. The CDR3 coding sequence is TGTGCCAGCAGCTTAGTAGGGCGCGAGACCCAGTACTTC. The full variable domain, completed using reference TRBV7-9 and TRBJ2-5, is DTGVSQNPRHKITKRGQNVTFRCDPISEHNRLYWYRQTLGQGPEFLTYFQNEAQLEKSRLLSDRFSAERPKGSFSTLEIQRTEQGDSAMYLCASSLVGRETQYFGPGTRLLVL.

This clonotype was seen at least ten times. This rearrangement joins TRBV30 to TRBJ1-5; D not certain. V shed 0 bases and J shed 9 bases, with 12 bases lying between them. The germline V gene has CDR1 GTSNPN and CDR2 SVGIG (reference sequence). This CDR3 is 13 amino acids long. CDR3 amino acids: CAWSVDGQRPQHF. The DNA of the CDR3 is TGTGCCTGGAGTGTAGACGGCCAACGGCCCCAGCATTTT.

The sample holds a few counts of this clonotype. The genes are TRBV6-1 and TRBJ1-2; the match to TRBD1 covers 7 bases. V was clipped by 5 bases and J by 2 bases; unmatched bases: 8. Germline CDR1 is MNHNS and CDR2 is SASEGT. The CDR3 contains 15 residues. Written as DNA, the CDR3 is TGTGCCAGCAGTAACGAAGACAGGGCCAACTATGGCTACACCTTC. Its translation is CASSNEDRANYGYTF.

This clonotype has only a few counts. This chain joins TRBV12-3 or TRBV12-4 and TRBJ2-7; 12 bases are shared with TRBD2. With 5 bases clipped from V and 0 bases from J, the junction kept 5 bases outside the gene matches. The CDR3 is 16 amino acids. The CDR3 reads CASSKRLAGASYEQYF. The CDR3 nucleotides read TGTGCCAGCAGTAAAAGACTAGCGGGAGCCTCCTACGAGCAGTACTTC.

With regard to this clonotype: The junction and the germline gene differ at one end; a read error may be behind it. V usage is TRBV27 and J usage is TRBJ2-7; D gene ambiguous. The CDR3 totals 13 residues. Germline lookup yields CDR1 MNHEY and CDR2 SMNVEV (reference sequence). CDR3: CASVSPSSSEQYF. The DNA for the CDR3 is TGTGCCAGCGTCTCTCCTTCTTCCTCCGAGCAGTACTTC.

The chain recombines TRBV7-7 with TRBJ2-5, with 9 nucleotides matching TRBD1. V lost 5 bases, J lost 2 bases, and 6 bases stayed unmatched. The CDR3 contains 15 residues. Germline V gives CDR1 SSHAT, CDR2 FNYEAQ (reference sequence). CDR3 nucleotides: TGTGCCAGCAGCCCTGGGACAGGGTTACAAGAGACCCAGTACTTC. Translating gives CASSPGTGLQETQYF.

This clonotype has more than one count but fewer than ten. The V call is TRBV20-1, the J call TRBJ2-2; 10 bases are a match to TRBD2. Germline loops: CDR1 DFQATT, CDR2 SNEGSKA (reference sequence). The CDR3 is made up of 14 amino acids. V lost 3 bases to trimming and J lost 6 bases; unmatched junction nucleotides: 4. The CDR3 sequence is CSASLAGDAGELFF. In DNA form, the CDR3 reads TGCAGTGCTAGTCTAGCGGGAGACGCCGGGGAGCTGTTTTTT.

This clonotype has more than one count but fewer than ten. The chain employs TRBV11-2 and TRBJ2-7; D is unresolved. The CDR3 is 12 amino acids. Trimming pared 1 base from V and 4 bases from J, leaving 5 bases between. Germline V lookup: CDR1 SGHAT, CDR2 FQNNGV. The CDR3 loop reads CASSLAEYEQYF. Written as DNA, the CDR3 is TGTGCCAGCAGCTTAGCCGAGTACGAGCAGTACTTC.

Ten or more counts support this clonotype. This chain links TRBV4-1 with TRBJ2-1; TRBD2 matches at 8 bases. The junction had 8 bases not matched to a gene; V was cut back by 1 base and J by 9 bases. The CDR3 covers 15 residues. Germline values: CDR1 MGHRA, CDR2 YSYEKL. The chain's CDR3 is CASSQGRGLGTEQFF. CDR3 sequence (DNA): TGCGCCAGCAGCCAAGGTCGGGGACTAGGAACTGAGCAGTTCTTC.

This clonotype was found many times. The chain employs TRBV29-1 and TRBJ2-4, with D maybe TRBD2 (6 bases). The CDR3 totals 14 residues. Deletions cut 3 bases from V and 5 bases from J, with 14 bases between. CDR1 and CDR2 (germline): SQVTM, ANQGSEA. CDR3 DNA: TGCAGCGTTGACGTTACCGGGAGCGAAAACATTCAGTACTTC. It yields the protein CSVDVTGSENIQYF.

This clonotype was seen ten or more times. The gene calls are TRBV7-2 and TRBJ2-1; 10 bases fit TRBD2. This CDR3 contains 14 residues. J gave up 4 bases and V 7 bases, and 4 bases lay outside the gene matches. Germline lookup yields CDR1 SGHTA and CDR2 FQGNSA. CDR3 loop: CASTLLAGYNEQFF. CDR3 nucleotides: TGTGCCAGCACCCTACTAGCGGGGTACAATGAGCAGTTCTTC.

There are a few counts of this clonotype. J is TRBJ2-5 and V is TRBV29-1, with D tentatively TRBD2 (6 bases). Trimming pared 8 bases from V and 5 bases from J, leaving 15 bases between. CDR3 size: 12 residues. Per the germline V gene, CDR1 is SQVTM and CDR2 is ANQGSEA. CDR3 in amino acids: CSPIDSGETQYF. In nucleotides, the CDR3 is TGCAGCCCCATAGACAGCGGGGAGACCCAGTACTTC. The variable domain in full, completed from reference TRBV29-1 and TRBJ2-5, reads SAVISQKPSRDICQRGTSLTIQCQVDSQVTMMFWYRQQPGQSLTLIATANQGSEATYESGFVIDKFPISRPNLTFSTLTVSNMSPEDSSIYLCSPIDSGETQYFGPGTRLLVL.

This clonotype was counted ten times or more. The chain carries TRBV10-3 and TRBJ2-2; the D is unclear. Trimming removed 8 bases at V and 8 bases at J, with 15 bases between. In germline, CDR1 is ENHRY, CDR2 SYGVKD. This CDR3 has 13 amino acids. The CDR3 sequence is CAIGLVPLGELFF. The CDR3 coding sequence is TGTGCCATCGGATTGGTACCTTTGGGGGAGCTGTTTTTT.

The sample holds a few counts of this clonotype. The chain employs TRBV12-3 or TRBV12-4 and TRBJ1-1, with TRBD1 as a possible D gene (6 bases). Trimming removed 7 bases at V and 3 bases at J, with 15 bases between. This CDR3 spans 14 amino acids. The CDR3 bases are TGTGCCAGCAACCCCAGGGGCACCTACACTGAAGCTTTCTTT. Its protein product is CASNPRGTYTEAFF.

The chain has TRBV20-1 and TRBJ1-2; D is unresolved. Germline V gene data show CDR1 as DFQATT and CDR2 as SNEGSKA (reference sequence). V was trimmed by 6 bases and J by 1 base, leaving 12 bases between them. There are 13 residues in the CDR3. The CDR3 coding sequence is TGCAGTGCCAAGGCGCCGGGTAACTATGGCTACACCTTC. Translated, it gives CSAKAPGNYGYTF.